This TCR beta chain was documented in a study of HIV-infected patients and healthy controls. General study points: HIV-infected repertoires had significantly higher mean Gini indices than controls, possibly reflecting oligoclonality.

450 to 600 ng RNA was reverse transcribed with alpha and beta constant-region primers. Each of the alpha and beta chains got its own library through chain-specific third strand synthesis with indices. A 5' RACE adapter with a random hexamer and the SP2 primer site was joined to cDNA. TCRdb reprocessed the 5' RACE reads via MiXCR and lists one record per CDR3 protein. This table has about 6,500 distinct CDR3 sequences, around 7.7% appearing once. Follow-up blood was drawn about 14 weeks, roughly three months, after antiretroviral therapy began. Whole blood was used without fractionation, so all unsorted peripheral T cells were included. Peripheral blood, approximately 2.5 ml, was drawn for RNA extraction. This clonotype is medium-sized (0.01 to 0.1%). Its cognate antigen is unknown. The sequencing used blood, collected during antiretroviral therapy. The receptor was derived from an adult with HIV infection.

The CDR3 loop reads CASSSVGPQETQYF. For the CDR3, the DNA is TGTGCCAGCAGCTCGGTAGGGCCTCAAGAGACCCAGTACTTC. The chain employs TRBV11-2 and TRBJ2-5; no firm D call. This CDR3 has 14 residues. The V end lost 4 bases, the J end lost 2 bases, and 11 bases lay between the germline ends. Germline V gene lookup returns CDR1 SGHAT and CDR2 FQNNGV.